Described below is a single TCR beta chain sequence and its context. No antigen is known for it. Sequencing was performed with immunoSEQ multiplex PCR; in TCRdb, only in-frame clones are kept and a portion is missing. The sample holds around 140,000 clones, approximately 85% seen once. The data were obtained in a study of T cell responses to AZD1222 COVID-19 vaccine. General study findings and limits: CD4 TCRs associated with vaccination spanned spike, dominating at 160-218 and 743-854. Possibly, clonal diversity was underestimated; donors were largely white British and included more females.

CDR3 length equals 13 residues. From germline, CDR1 is DFQATT and CDR2 SNEGSKA (reference sequence). The ends were cut back, 3 bases at V and 5 bases at J, with 10 bases in the middle. The gene calls are TRBV20-1 and TRBJ2-2; D is possibly TRBD2 (5 bases). This TCR was sampled from an adult who received the MenACWY meningococcal vaccine as a control. Sample: peripheral blood, taken 28 days after the second dose of the MenACWY control vaccine. The CDR3 sequence is CSASFQRTGELFF. CDR3 nucleotide sequence: TGCAGTGCTAGTTTCCAGCGGACCGGGGAGCTGTTTTTT.